Following are 15 T cell receptor beta chains from one sample sequenced in a study of Ad26.COV2.S vaccination and SARS-CoV-2 variants. Treatment noted: approximately 18 received Ad26.COV2.S at low or high dose, single or two shots; 5 received placebo; per-sample allocation not given. It was on day 63 after the first vaccine or placebo injection that samples were taken. Produced via immunoSEQ multiplex PCR; TCRdb's table is partial and in-frame only. The data contain 200,000 to 250,000 clones, around 89% of them seen just once; the ten biggest clones take up around 11%. Sequencing was performed on peripheral blood, taken in a trial of Ad26.COV2.S vaccine versus placebo. These receptors all come from a person between 18 and 59 years old who received the Ad26.COV2.S COVID-19 vaccine or a placebo.

The chain links TRBV28 to TRBJ1-1, with a weak D call TRBD1 (5 bases). CDR1 MDHEN and CDR2 SYDVKM come from the germline V gene. Between the trimmed V and J ends, which lost 8 bases and 3 bases, there was a span of 16 bases. The CDR3 is 14 residues long. CDR3 sequence: CASLGGGKYTEAFF. Here the CDR3 DNA reads TGTGCCAGCTTGGGCGGGGGAAAGTACACTGAAGCTTTCTTT.

The rearrangement links TRBV21-1 to TRBJ2-4; the D call TRBD1 from the table was never checked on the DNA. TRBV21-1 is classified as a pseudogene. The length of the CDR3 is 13 residues. CDR3 loop: CASSKVSNTIQYF. CDR3 DNA sequence: TGTGCCAGCAGCAAAGTCTCAAACACCATTCAGTACTTC.

Only a few counts were recorded for this clone. The chain carries TRBV29-1 and TRBJ1-2; 9 bases fit TRBD1. The germline V gene encodes CDR1 SQVTM and CDR2 ANQGSEA. J lost 4 bases, V lost 7 bases, and 4 bases had no gene match. The CDR3 loop spans 12 amino acids. The CDR3 here is CSAMTGGYGYTF. CDR3 DNA: TGCAGCGCAATGACAGGGGGCTATGGCTACACCTTC.

The chain combines TRBV3-1 (or the pseudogene TRBV3-2) with TRBJ2-1; the match to TRBD2 covers 9 bases. The germline V gene has CDR1 LGHDT and CDR2 YNNKEL (reference sequence). With 4 bases clipped from V and 2 bases from J, the junction kept 6 bases outside the gene matches. The CDR3 is 16 amino acids. CDR3 region: CASSRLGLAPYNEQFF. The CDR3 nucleotides are TGTGCCAGCAGCCGCTTGGGACTAGCACCCTACAATGAGCAGTTCTTC.

The chain combines TRBV15 with TRBJ1-1, with 12 bases lining up with TRBD1. Trimming took 3 bases from V and 4 from J; bases not matched to a gene: 6. CDR3 length equals 16 residues. Germline V CDR1 and CDR2: LNHNV, YYDKDF (reference sequence). CDR3 sequence (DNA): TGTGCCACCAGCAGGGGGACAGGGGGCAGAAGCACTGAAGCTTTCTTT. Its translation is CATSRGTGGRSTEAFF.

This clone was observed a few times. J is TRBJ2-7 and V is TRBV6-5, with D perhaps assigned TRBD1 or TRBD2 (6 bases each). The CDR3 loop spans 15 amino acids. The V end lost 5 bases, the J end lost 2 bases, and 16 bases lay between the germline ends. The germline gives CDR1 MNHEY, CDR2 SVGAGI. The CDR3 reads CASSPRGGLPYEQYF. CDR3 nucleotides: TGTGCCAGCAGTCCGCGTGGGGGGCTTCCCTACGAGCAGTACTTC.

The chain joins TRBV5-4 to TRBJ2-7; TRBD2 agrees at 14 bases. J was trimmed by 6 bases and V by 4 bases; bases with no gene match: 9. The CDR3 covers 16 residues. Germline V CDR1 and CDR2: SGHNT, YYREEE (reference sequence). The CDR3 loop reads CASSRTTSGRAFEQYF. The CDR3, as DNA: TGTGCCAGCAGCAGAACGACTAGCGGGAGGGCGTTCGAGCAGTACTTC. The full variable domain, its missing parts supplied by reference TRBV5-4 and TRBJ2-7, is ETGVTQSPTHLIKTRGQQVTLRCSSQSGHNTVSWYQQALGQGPQFIFQYYREEENGRGNFPPRFSGLQFPNYSSELNVNALELDDSALYLCASSRTTSGRAFEQYFGPGTRLTVT.

The chain recombines TRBV29-1 with TRBJ2-3; TRBD1 matches at 8 bases. Germline lookup yields CDR1 SQVTM and CDR2 ANQGSEA. Germline trimming cut 7 bases from V and 2 bases from J; bases unmatched to any gene: 11. The CDR3 runs to 15 residues. This chain's CDR3 is CSAARGLADTDTQYF. CDR3 in DNA: TGCAGCGCCGCCAGGGGGCTAGCCGACACAGATACGCAGTATTTT.

The chain is built from TRBV4-2 and TRBJ2-1, with D perhaps TRBD1 (5 bases). CDR1 LGHNA and CDR2 YNFKEQ come from the germline V gene. The CDR3 extends over 16 amino acids. V lost 1 base and J 0 bases, leaving 10 bases between the germline ends. The CDR3 region is CASSQGGTYSYNEQFF. The CDR3 DNA is TGTGCCAGCAGCCAAGGGGGCACCTACTCCTACAATGAGCAGTTCTTC.

The rearrangement joins TRBV28 to TRBJ2-2, with 9 positions matching TRBD2. Germline CDR1 MDHEN, CDR2 SYDVKM. CDR3 length: 15 amino acids. With V trimmed by 10 bases and J by 7 bases, 13 bases remained unmatched. CDR3 DNA: TGTGCCAAGCACTGGCGGGAGGGCAGGAACGGGGAGCTGTTTTTT. Residues: CAKHWREGRNGELFF.

This chain connects TRBV19 to TRBJ2-7; 8 nucleotides line up with TRBD1. V trimming: 7 bases; J trimming: 5 bases; junction bases outside the gene matches: 7. CDR1 is LNHDA and CDR2 is SQIVND in the germline V gene (reference sequence). There are 13 residues in the CDR3. For the CDR3, the DNA is TGTGCCAGTACCGGGACAGGACCCCACGAGCAGTACTTC. Its protein is CASTGTGPHEQYF.

The chain links TRBV9 to TRBJ1-6; D remains ambiguous. The V gene lost 0 bases and the J gene lost 9 bases, with 13 bases spanning the gap. The CDR3 contains 15 residues. The germline gives CDR1 SGDLS, CDR2 YYNGEE. The CDR3 loop is CASSVAVSVGSPLHF. The CDR3 DNA reads TGTGCCAGCAGCGTAGCTGTGAGCGTTGGTTCACCCCTCCACTTT. Using reference TRBV9 and TRBJ1-6 for the parts outside the CDR3, the full variable domain is DSGVTQTPKHLITATGQRVTLRCSPRSGDLSVYWYQQSLDQGLQFLIQYYNGEERAKGNILERFSAQQFPDLHSELNLSSLELGDSALYFCASSVAVSVGSPLHFGNGTRLTVT.

V gene TRBV7-9 combines with J gene TRBJ1-2, with 11 bases lining up with TRBD1. The CDR3 extends over 15 amino acids. Per germline, CDR1 SEHNR and CDR2 FQNEAQ (reference sequence). V was pared by 6 bases and J by 8 bases, with 11 bases of the junction left unmatched. CDR3 sequence (DNA): TGTGCCAGCAGTCCCGGGACAGGGGGAAGAAGGGGCTACACCTTC. Protein product: CASSPGTGGRRGYTF.

Worth noting for this clone: A read error may explain this, as a much larger clone is one base away. The chain recombines TRBV14 with TRBJ1-5; D gene unclear. CDR1 SGHDN and CDR2 FVKESK come from the germline V gene. V dropped 2 bases and J dropped 4 bases, with 6 bases sitting between them. CDR3 length equals 13 residues. Here the CDR3 reads CASSQQGNQPQHF. The CDR3 DNA reads TGTGCCAGCAGCCAACAAGGAAATCAGCCCCAGCATTTT. The full variable domain, with the rest looked up from reference TRBV14 and TRBJ1-5, is EAGVTQFPSHSVIEKGQTVTLRCDPISGHDNLYWYRRVMGKEIKFLLHFVKESKQDESGMPNNRFLAERTGGTYSTLKVQPAELEDSGVYFCASSQQGNQPQHFGDGTRLSIL.

The chain employs TRBV4-3 and TRBJ1-6; D remains unclear. The germline V gene has CDR1 LGHNA and CDR2 YSLEER. Between the trimmed V and J ends, which lost 4 bases and 9 bases, there was a span of 10 bases. CDR3 length: 13 residues. CDR3 bases: TGCGCCAGCAGCCCCAATCGGGGTTCACCCCTCCACTTT. Translating gives CASSPNRGSPLHF.